These 5 T cell receptor beta chains were all obtained from the same sample, sequenced in a study of blood T cell repertoires in COVID-19. Generated by immunoSEQ multiplex PCR, the TCRdb table keeps only in-frame clones and is missing some. In the table there are 300,000 to 400,000 clones, 90% of which are singletons. Sequencing was done on a sample of peripheral blood. These receptors were obtained from a woman under 40 with COVID-19, enrolled during active disease.

The chain has TRBV29-1 and TRBJ1-1; TRBD1 matches 9 bases. The length of the CDR3 is 12 residues. Germline CDR1 is SQVTM and CDR2 is ANQGSEA. V gave up 7 bases and J gave up 3 bases; unmatched junction bases: 3. The CDR3 DNA reads TGCAGCGGCAGACAGGGGGACACTGAAGCTTTCTTT. Protein: CSGRQGDTEAFF. Looking up the rest from reference TRBV29-1 and TRBJ1-1 gives the full variable domain: SAVISQKPSRDICQRGTSLTIQCQVDSQVTMMFWYRQQPGQSLTLIATANQGSEATYESGFVIDKFPISRPNLTFSTLTVSNMSPEDSSIYLCSGRQGDTEAFFGQGTRLTVV.

The chain combines TRBV29-1 with TRBJ2-3; 10 bases map to TRBD2. Germline CDR1 reads SQVTM; CDR2 reads ANQGSEA. V lost 6 bases and J lost 5; bases outside the gene matches: 14. CDR3 length: 16 residues. This CDR3 reads CSVVPSSLAGVDTQYF. DNA for the CDR3: TGCAGCGTCGTGCCCTCAAGTCTAGCGGGAGTAGATACGCAGTATTTT.

The gene calls are TRBV19 and TRBJ2-1; TRBD2 agrees at 14 bases. The ends lost 3 bases at V and 14 bases at J; junction bases unmatched: 12. CDR3 length equals 16 residues. The germline gives CDR1 LNHDA, CDR2 SQIVND (reference sequence). CDR3 sequence: CASSIRGLAGVDTEFF. CDR3 sequence (DNA): TGTGCCAGTAGTATCAGGGGACTAGCGGGAGTAGATACAGAGTTCTTC.

The chain couples TRBV6-1 to TRBJ1-5; D is possibly TRBD1 (6 bases). Trimming took off 2 bases at V and 4 bases at J, with 9 bases between the two ends. Germline CDR1 reads MNHNS; CDR2 reads SASEGT. This CDR3 comprises 14 residues. The CDR3 region is CASSELQGNQPQHF. CDR3 DNA: TGTGCCAGCAGTGAACTCCAGGGGAATCAGCCCCAGCATTTT.

The chain links TRBV2 to TRBJ1-6; a weak D match, TRBD1 (5 bases). With 3 bases removed from V and 8 bases from J, the gap between germline ends came to 14 bases. The length of the CDR3 is 15 residues. The germline CDR1 and CDR2 sequences are SNHLY and FYNNEI. CDR3 region: CASSDVRASDSPLHF. The CDR3 DNA reads as TGTGCCAGCAGTGATGTCAGGGCATCGGATTCACCCCTCCACTTT.